This record covers a single T cell receptor (beta chain). Its recognized antigen is unknown. Base qualities are not provided; no much larger clone lies one nucleotide away. These data come from a study of PD-L1 blockade in urothelial cancer (dated by TCRdb to the late 2010s). At the level of the whole study: All patients started therapy around 2014 and received atezolizumab 1,200 mg intravenously every 3 weeks. Patients had an ECOG performance status of 0 or 1 and had received between 0 and 3 prior chemotherapy regimens. Blood samples were analyzed at 3 weeks after treatment start (second dose) and at 6 weeks after treatment start. The study was an exploratory multi-omic analysis of somatic, immune and clinical correlates of response to PD-L1 blockade with atezolizumab in urothelial cancer. Nine patients achieved durable clinical benefit and some 21 did not. Blood samples gave a median of approximately 150,000 T cells and 80,000 or so unique TCRs, with a median clonality of roughly 0.081. Twenty-five of 29 patients were males with bladder-origin urothelial cancer, and about 60% of the roughly 29 reported a prior smoking history. Around 29 patients had pretreatment blood TCR-seq, about 25 had at least one posttreatment blood collection, and about 25 had tumor TCR-seq. Progression-free survival longer than 6 months counted as durable clinical benefit, and TCR features were additionally tested against both progression-free and overall survival. In the same patients, whole exome sequencing and RNA sequencing of pretreatment tumors were performed in addition to TCR sequencing. Pretreatment tumor samples, along with matched peripheral blood serially collected before and after atezolizumab treatment, were subjected to TCR sequencing. Beyond this particular receptor, the publication reports: Patients with durable benefit showed greater expansion of tumor-associated TCR clones in peripheral blood 3 weeks after starting treatment (n ≈ 22, p = 0.022). Because the sample size was small (n ≈ 27) and many exploratory analyses were performed, the results are intended to be hypothesis-generating. A pretreatment peripheral blood TCR clonality below the median was linked to improved progression-free and overall survival.

Each PCR received spiked-in synthetic TCR analog templates so that absolute template abundance could be estimated from read counts. The immunoSEQ assay was used to amplify TCRbeta CDR3 regions from genomic DNA with bias-controlled V and J gene primers. Sequencing of rearranged TCRbeta segments was done at approximately 20X coverage. The authors' pipeline ran thus. Clustering was used to correct sequencing errors, and CDR3s were annotated against IMGT so that V, D and J genes could be assigned. Out-of-frame and stop-codon sequences were excluded, and only productive TCRbeta rearrangements were used in downstream analyses. To compute clonality, Shannon entropy was normalized by the log of the number of unique productive sequences and then subtracted from one. Clones differing between time points or between blood and tumor were identified using Fisher's exact test with Benjamini-Hochberg correction, with an adjusted p below 0.01 applied as the threshold. Not all clones reach the TCRdb copy of this immuneACCESS table, which keeps in-frame sequences only. Checked studies attribute under half of the gap to unresolved V genes and leave the rest unexplained. V and J calls and clone size are those listed in that table; D and trimming were worked out from the DNA. This sample has more than 95,000 clones in its table, and about 82% of those were observed once. The top ten clones comprise approximately 2.4% of the sample.

In the paper's terms, the time point label means: peripheral blood 6 weeks after treatment start. The cohort comprised around 30 patients with locally advanced or metastatic urothelial carcinoma treated at Memorial Sloan Kettering on a trial protocol. Peripheral blood mononuclear cells were collected pretreatment and during treatment, at between 1 and 8 total time points per patient. The Qiagen DNeasy Blood extraction kit was used to purify genomic DNA from total PBMCs and tumor samples. PBMCs were collected pretreatment and during treatment, and were isolated and stored as previously described. The sequences come from PBMCs, collected around atezolizumab (anti-PD-L1) treatment. This clonotype was sampled from a man aged 50 to 60 with urothelial cancer.

At the DNA level, the sequence is TGTGCCAGCAGCCTCCAAGGACTAGCGGGAGGGCGGCAGTTCTTC. Its product reads: CASSLQGLAGGRQFF. The receptor chain draws on TRBV28 and TRBJ2-1; 15 middle bases align to TRBD2. Unmatched junction bases come to 9, with V trimmed by 6 bases and J by 12 bases. Measured from the cysteine to the phenylalanine, the CDR3 is 15 residues long. The CDR3 DNA has 45 bases and is translated from base 1. CDR1 and CDR2 (MDHEN, SYDVKM) derive from the germline V gene.